The 10 T cell receptor beta chains below were found in one sample sequenced in a study of T cell responses to AZD1222 COVID-19 vaccine. Clones were sequenced by immunoSEQ multiplex PCR, and TCRdb holds only the in-frame ones, with some missing. The sample comprises about 210,000 clones, roughly 92% of which are singletons, and 1% to 1.5% rests with the top ten. Here the sequenced sample was peripheral blood, taken on day 0 of AZD1222 vaccination. The receptors come from an adult in good health.

The chain couples TRBV3-1 (or the pseudogene TRBV3-2) to TRBJ2-3; D is uncertain. The CDR3 is 18 amino acids. Trimming removed 4 bases at V and 3 bases at J, with 23 bases between. The germline CDR1 and CDR2 sequences are LGHDT and YNNKEL (reference sequence). CDR3 amino acids: CASSRGTDSNRETDTQYF. The CDR3 DNA follows: TGTGCCAGCAGCCGTGGAACAGATTCAAACCGAGAGACAGATACGCAGTATTTT.

The chain couples TRBV9 to TRBJ2-1; TRBD2 might be the D (5 bases). Germline-derived CDR1 and CDR2 are SGDLS and YYNGEE. The CDR3 extends over 15 amino acids. V was pared by 2 bases and J by 0 bases, with 9 bases between. The DNA for the CDR3 is TGTGCCAGCAGCGTCACGGGGAGCTCCTACAATGAGCAGTTCTTC. Encoded protein: CASSVTGSSYNEQFF.

This chain joins TRBV9 and TRBJ1-2; 7 bases match TRBD1. The CDR3 loop spans 16 amino acids. The V gene end was trimmed by 4 bases and the J gene end by 3 bases; junction bases not matched to a gene: 12. Germline CDR1 SGDLS, CDR2 YYNGEE. This CDR3 reads CASSPSGQVTDYGYTF. The CDR3 region has the DNA TGTGCCAGCAGCCCCTCCGGACAGGTAACCGACTATGGCTACACCTTC.

This chain connects TRBV10-3 to TRBJ2-3, with 14 bases that match TRBD2. Germline CDR1 and CDR2: ENHRY and SYGVKD. V trimming: 9 bases; J trimming: 2 bases; junction bases outside the gene matches: 13. The CDR3 consists of 18 residues. The CDR3 DNA follows: TGTGCCATTGGAAGTGGGACTAGCGGGGGAAAAAACACAGATACGCAGTATTTT. Amino acids: CAIGSGTSGGKNTDTQYF.

CDR3 sequence (DNA): TGTGCCGGACGCTCCTATAATTCACCCCTCCACTTT. This gives the protein CAGRSYNSPLHF. The chain links TRBV28 to TRBJ1-6; no definite D call. V shed 11 bases and J shed 0 bases, with 5 bases lying between them. The germline V gene has CDR1 MDHEN and CDR2 SYDVKM. The CDR3 has 12 amino acids.

J is TRBJ1-4 and V is TRBV27; D is undetermined. CDR1 is MNHEY and CDR2 is SMNVEV in the germline V gene (reference sequence). Trimming removed 3 bases from V and 8 bases from J, with 13 bases in between. This CDR3 is 14 amino acids long. In DNA, the CDR3 is TGTGCCAGCAGTTTTGGTAAAACCAGAGAAAAACTGTTTTTT. This gives the protein CASSFGKTREKLFF.

The chain joins TRBV4-3 to TRBJ2-3, with D unresolved. This CDR3 has 14 residues. Germline CDR1 is LGHNA and CDR2 is YSLEER. With 3 bases removed from V and 6 bases from J, the gap between germline ends came to 13 bases. The CDR3 DNA sequence: TGCGCCAGCAGCCACCGTCCCGACTCGGATACGCAGTATTTT. Translating gives CASSHRPDSDTQYF.

This clone was seen only once. V and J are TRBV3-1 (or the pseudogene TRBV3-2) and TRBJ2-1, with 11 positions matching TRBD2. Germline V gives CDR1 LGHDT, CDR2 YNNKEL (reference sequence). This CDR3 is 15 amino acids long. V lost 5 bases to trimming and J lost 5 bases; unmatched junction nucleotides: 5. The CDR3 nucleotides are TGTGCCAGCAGCGTCCGACTAGCGGGGCACAATGAGCAGTTCTTC. It encodes CASSVRLAGHNEQFF.

The chain links TRBV12-3 or TRBV12-4 to TRBJ1-1; no reliable D call. The CDR3 loop spans 12 amino acids. V gave up 3 bases and J gave up 7 bases, with 9 bases separating them. The CDR3 sequence is CASSLGRDEAFF. For the CDR3, the DNA is TGTGCCAGCAGTTTGGGGAGGGATGAAGCTTTCTTT.

The chain joins TRBV6-2 or TRBV6-3 to TRBJ1-5, with D unclear. In germline, CDR1 is MNHEY, CDR2 SVGEGT. The CDR3 is made up of 14 amino acids. The V and J ends lost 0 bases and 7 bases respectively, with 10 bases between them. CDR3 nucleotides: TGTGCCAGCAGTTACTCGGACTTTTCGCAGCCCCAGCATTTT. This sequence encodes CASSYSDFSQPQHF.